These T cell receptor beta chains were read from a single sample in a study of T-cell reconstitution after alpha-beta-depleted transplantation in children. TCRdb fed the PCR reads into MiXCR, producing one record per CDR3 protein. The table records 240,000 or so distinct CDR3 sequences, around 12% of them present only once. The source was PBMCs from the stem cell graft donor, collected from the stem cell graft. Every receptor here comes from a human donor who donated a stem cell graft to a child with acute lymphoblastic leukemia. CDR3s include the opening cysteine and the closing phenylalanine or tryptophan. Fields, in order: clone size, D gene, J gene, V gene, CDR3 protein, CDR3 DNA. The D gene is left open where the match is weak. The size of a clone is reported for some rows only, either as once, few or many, or as a class for expanded clones.

many TRBD1 TRBJ1-1 TRBV29-1 CSAQGGTGAKDTEAFF TGCAGCGCTCAGGGGGGGACAGGGGCTAAGGACACTGAAGCTTTCTTT
many - TRBJ2-4 TRBV21-1 CARGDRDVGLAKNIQYF TGTGCCAGGGGGGACCGGGACGTAGGGCTAGCCAAAAACATTCAGTACTTC
many - TRBJ2-2 TRBV28 CASSLSGQLNTGELFF TGTGCCAGCAGTTTATCGGGCCAGCTGAACACCGGGGAGCTGTTTTTT
many - TRBJ2-2 TRBV20-1 CSARTFANTGELFF TGCAGTGCCCGGACATTCGCGAACACCGGGGAGCTGTTTTTT
many - TRBJ2-5 TRBV9 CASSVWGQETQYF TGTGCCAGCAGCGTTTGGGGACAAGAGACCCAGTACTTC
many - TRBJ1-1 TRBV7-9 CASSALGAEAFF TGTGCCAGCAGCGCCTTGGGCGCTGAAGCTTTCTTT
many - TRBJ2-2 TRBV4-1 CASSQVWPNTGELFF TGCGCCAGCAGCCAAGTTTGGCCGAACACCGGGGAGCTGTTTTTT
many - TRBJ2-2 TRBV28 CASSLRLANTGELFF TGTGCCAGCAGTTTAAGACTAGCGAACACCGGGGAGCTGTTTTTT
many TRBD1 TRBJ2-7 TRBV7-2 CASSPTSGGRYEQYF TGTGCCAGCAGCCCTACTTCAGGGGGCAGGTACGAGCAGTACTTC
many - TRBJ2-7 TRBV5-1 CASSAYRADRDEQYF TGCGCCAGCAGCGCCTACAGGGCCGATCGAGACGAGCAGTACTTC
many TRBD2 TRBJ2-5 TRBV12-3/TRBV12-4 CASSLSGRGETQYF TGTGCCAGCAGTTTAAGTGGGAGGGGAGAGACCCAGTACTTC
- TRBD2 TRBJ2-7 TRBV6-1 CASSARGGQREQYF TGTGCCAGCAGTGCCCGCGGGGGGCAGCGGGAGCAGTACTTC
many - TRBJ1-4 TRBV12-3/TRBV12-4 CASKLFATNEKLFF TGTGCCAGCAAATTATTCGCAACTAATGAAAAACTGTTTTTT
few TRBD1 TRBJ2-7 TRBV6-2/TRBV6-3 CASSYWEQGAATYEQYF TGTGCCAGCAGTTACTGGGAGCAGGGGGCCGCCACCTACGAGCAGTACTTC
many - TRBJ2-3 TRBV20-1 CSARDREYTDTQYF TGCAGTGCTAGAGATAGGGAGTACACAGATACGCAGTATTTT
many - TRBJ2-2 TRBV9 CASRRVDGELFF TGTGCCAGCCGGAGGGTGGACGGGGAGCTGTTTTTT
few - TRBJ1-3 TRBV20-1 CSAREAPRSGNTIYF TGCAGTGCTAGGGAGGCGCCGCGCTCTGGAAACACCATATATTTT
- - TRBJ2-7 TRBV28 CASSLTPEAYEQYF TGTGCCAGCAGTTTAACCCCGGAGGCCTACGAGCAGTACTTC